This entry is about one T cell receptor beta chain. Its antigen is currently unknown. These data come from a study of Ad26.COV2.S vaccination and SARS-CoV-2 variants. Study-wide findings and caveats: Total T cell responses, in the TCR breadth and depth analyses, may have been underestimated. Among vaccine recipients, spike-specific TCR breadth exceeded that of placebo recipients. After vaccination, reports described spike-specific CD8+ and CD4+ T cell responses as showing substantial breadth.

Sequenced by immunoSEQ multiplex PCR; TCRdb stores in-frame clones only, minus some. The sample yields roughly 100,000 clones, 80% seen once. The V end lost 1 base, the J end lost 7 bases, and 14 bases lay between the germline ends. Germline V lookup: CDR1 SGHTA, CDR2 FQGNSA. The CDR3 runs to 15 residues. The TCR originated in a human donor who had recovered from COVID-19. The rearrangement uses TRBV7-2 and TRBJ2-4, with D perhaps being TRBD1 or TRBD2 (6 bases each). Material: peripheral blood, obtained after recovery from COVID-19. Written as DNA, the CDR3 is TGTGCCAGCAGCTTAGTGGGGGCCGGAGGGAACATTCAGTACTTC. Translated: CASSLVGAGGNIQYF.